Each of the 10 T cell receptor beta chains below was sequenced from the same sample in a study of T cell responses to AZD1222 COVID-19 vaccine. The data were produced by immunoSEQ multiplex PCR, yet TCRdb's version contains in-frame clones alone and is incomplete. Of 90,000 to 120,000 clones in the sample, 80% to 95% were seen once. The sequenced sample was peripheral blood, obtained 28 days after the second AZD1222 dose. The receptors were gathered from an adult who received the AZD1222 COVID-19 vaccine.

V is TRBV11-3 and J is TRBJ2-2; D call uncertain. Deletions cut 5 bases from V and 4 bases from J, with 11 bases between. Germline V gene sequence: CDR1 SGHNT, CDR2 YENEEA. The CDR3 covers 14 residues. The CDR3 region is CASSPDVGTGELFF. The CDR3 region has the DNA TGTGCCAGCAGCCCCGACGTCGGCACCGGGGAGCTGTTTTTT.

The chain joins TRBV13 to TRBJ1-6, with TRBD1 matching over 8 bases. Losses at the gene ends were 4 bases for V and 4 bases for J; bases not matched to a gene: 6. The CDR3 contains 16 residues. Per the germline V gene, CDR1 is PRHDT and CDR2 is FYEKMQ (reference sequence). The CDR3 sequence is CASSSGQEMYNSPLHF. The CDR3 nucleotides read TGTGCCAGCAGCTCGGGACAGGAGATGTATAATTCACCCCTCCACTTT.

The chain has TRBV28 and TRBJ2-7; 10 nucleotides agree with TRBD1. Germline V gives CDR1 MDHEN, CDR2 SYDVKM. This CDR3 has 15 amino acids. V was pared by 4 bases and J by 5 bases, with 8 bases of the junction left unmatched. DNA of the CDR3: TGTGCCAGCAGTTCACCCGGGACAGGGGTTCACGAGCAGTACTTC. This gives the protein CASSSPGTGVHEQYF.

The CDR3 region has the DNA TGTGCCATCAGTGAGGAGCTAGCGGGAGTTGAGCAGTTCTTC. Residues: CAISEELAGVEQFF. V is TRBV10-3 and J is TRBJ2-1; TRBD2 agrees at 10 bases. Trimming took 2 bases from V and 9 from J; bases not matched to a gene: 4. Germline CDR1 ENHRY, CDR2 SYGVKD. The CDR3 is made up of 14 amino acids.

This chain links TRBV6-2 or TRBV6-3 with TRBJ2-3; a weak D match, TRBD1 (6 bases). V was trimmed by 6 bases and J by 2 bases, leaving 12 bases between them. The length of the CDR3 is 14 residues. In germline, CDR1 is MNHEY, CDR2 SVGEGT. This CDR3 reads CASSLRDTTDTQYF. As DNA, the CDR3 is TGTGCCAGCAGCCTCCGGGACACCACAGATACGCAGTATTTT.

V is TRBV4-3 and J is TRBJ2-2; perhaps TRBD1 as D (6 bases). The V end lost 4 bases, the J end lost 5 bases, and 11 bases lay between the germline ends. From germline, CDR1 is LGHNA and CDR2 YSLEER. The CDR3 is 14 amino acids. The CDR3 sequence is CASSRKGTTGELFF. The CDR3 DNA follows: TGCGCCAGCAGCCGAAAGGGGACAACCGGGGAGCTGTTTTTT.

The rearrangement uses TRBV19 and TRBJ2-7; no reliable D call. V lost 0 bases and J 3 bases, leaving 6 bases between the germline ends. Per germline, CDR1 LNHDA and CDR2 SQIVND (reference sequence). CDR3 length: 13 residues. The CDR3 region is CASSIDASYEQYF. CDR3 nucleotides: TGTGCCAGTAGTATAGACGCCAGCTACGAGCAGTACTTC. The whole variable domain, filled in from reference TRBV19 and TRBJ2-7, reads DGGITQSPKYLFRKEGQNVTLSCEQNLNHDAMYWYRQDPGQGLRLIYYSQIVNDFQKGDIAEGYSVSREKKESFPLTVTSAQKNPTAFYLCASSIDASYEQYFGPGTRLTVT.

The chain joins TRBV19 to TRBJ1-3, with a possible D match to TRBD1 (5 bases). The CDR3 is 16 residues long. Per the germline V gene, CDR1 is LNHDA and CDR2 is SQIVND (reference sequence). V was shortened by 2 bases and J by 0 bases, with 11 bases between the two germline ends. The DNA of the CDR3 is TGTGCCAGTAGTATACTACAGGACTTCTCTGGAAACACCATATATTTT. This codes for CASSILQDFSGNTIYF. Using reference TRBV19 and TRBJ1-3 for the parts outside the CDR3, the full variable domain is DGGITQSPKYLFRKEGQNVTLSCEQNLNHDAMYWYRQDPGQGLRLIYYSQIVNDFQKGDIAEGYSVSREKKESFPLTVTSAQKNPTAFYLCASSILQDFSGNTIYFGEGSWLTVV.

The genes are TRBV7-6 and TRBJ2-3; D not resolved. V was cut by 6 bases and J by 5 bases, with 6 bases left in between. The CDR3 has 11 residues. CDR1 is SGHVS, CDR2 FNYEAQ, per germline. CDR3 bases: TGTGCCAGCAGGAATGGAGATACGCAGTATTTT. Amino acids: CASRNGDTQYF.

The chain carries TRBV19 and TRBJ2-1; 11 positions match TRBD2. V was clipped by 6 bases and J by 4 bases; unmatched bases: 11. This CDR3 is built from 17 residues. Germline V gene lookup returns CDR1 LNHDA and CDR2 SQIVND (reference sequence). CDR3 in amino acids: CASRRTAGTSGYNEQFF. CDR3 coding DNA: TGTGCCAGTAGACGGACAGCCGGGACTAGCGGTTACAATGAGCAGTTCTTC.